This entry is about one T cell receptor (beta chain). The antigen is undetermined. No patient had autoimmune disease or received systemic immunosuppression. These data originate in a study of OX40 agonist ivuxolimab in advanced cancers. The overall study: Melanoma, hepatocellular carcinoma, head and neck or renal cell cancer occurred in dose-escalation patients. General study points: No determination was made of the antigen specificity of the expanded peripheral T cells. Partial responders dosed at 0.1-3.0 mg/kg displayed clonal expansion ranking among the lowest.

Assay: immunoSEQ multiplex PCR; the TCRdb copy retains only in-frame clones and omits some. The sample holds around 85,000 clones; about 90% are singletons and the top ten take about 1.6%. V was clipped by 5 bases and J by 4 bases; unmatched bases: 4. Germline V gives CDR1 SGHDN, CDR2 FVKESK. The CDR3 runs 13 residues. This sequence joins TRBV14 and TRBJ2-7, with 8 bases aligning to TRBD2. The source material was CD4+ or CD8+ T cells sorted from blood, sampled in a trial of the OX40 agonist ivuxolimab. The sequence derives from an adult with an advanced solid tumor such as melanoma, head and neck, liver or kidney cancer. CDR3: CASSRASGYEQYF. CDR3 DNA sequence: TGTGCCAGCAGCAGGGCTAGCGGGTACGAGCAGTACTTC.